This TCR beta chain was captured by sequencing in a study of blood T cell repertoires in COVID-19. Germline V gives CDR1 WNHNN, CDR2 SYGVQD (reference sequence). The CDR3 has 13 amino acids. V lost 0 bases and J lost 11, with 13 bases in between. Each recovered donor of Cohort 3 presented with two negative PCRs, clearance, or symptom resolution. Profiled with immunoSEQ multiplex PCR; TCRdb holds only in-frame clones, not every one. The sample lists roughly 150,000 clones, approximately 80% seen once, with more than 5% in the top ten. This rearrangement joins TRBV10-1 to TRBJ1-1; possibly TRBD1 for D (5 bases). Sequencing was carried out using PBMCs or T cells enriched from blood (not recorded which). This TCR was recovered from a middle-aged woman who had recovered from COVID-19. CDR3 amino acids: CASSESAGRDAFF. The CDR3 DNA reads TGCGCCAGCAGTGAGTCGGCGGGGAGGGACGCTTTCTTT.